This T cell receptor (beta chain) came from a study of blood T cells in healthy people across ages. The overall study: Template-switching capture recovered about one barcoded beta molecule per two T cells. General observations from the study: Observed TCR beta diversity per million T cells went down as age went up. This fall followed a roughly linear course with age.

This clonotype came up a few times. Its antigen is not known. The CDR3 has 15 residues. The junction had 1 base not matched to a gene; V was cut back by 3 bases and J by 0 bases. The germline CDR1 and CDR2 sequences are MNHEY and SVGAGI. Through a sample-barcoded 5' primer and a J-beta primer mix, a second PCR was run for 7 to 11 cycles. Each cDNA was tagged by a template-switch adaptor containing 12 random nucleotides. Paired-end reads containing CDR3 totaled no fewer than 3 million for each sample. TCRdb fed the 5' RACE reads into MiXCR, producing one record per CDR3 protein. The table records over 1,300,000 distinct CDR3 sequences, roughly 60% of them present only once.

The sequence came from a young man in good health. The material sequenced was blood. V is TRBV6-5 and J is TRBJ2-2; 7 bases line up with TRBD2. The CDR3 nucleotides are TGTGCCAGCAGTTATCTAGCGGCGAACACCGGGGAGCTGTTTTTT. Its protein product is CASSYLAANTGELFF.